A selection of T cell receptor beta chains follows, all from one sample in a study of cytomegalovirus exposure and HLA in healthy donors. TCRdb's table, derived via immunoSEQ multiplex PCR, lists solely in-frame clones and lacks some. Among about 130,000 clones listed, around 68% were seen once. Specimen: PBMCs. The receptors derive from a man aged 35 to 55 in good health and CMV-seropositive. The CDR3 runs from the conserved cysteine through the conserved F or W. Each record gives: clone size, J gene, V gene, D gene, CDR3 DNA, CDR3 protein. The D gene is left open where the match is weak. For some rows the clone size is stated as once, few or many, or as a class when expanded; others skip it.

- TRBJ1-1 TRBV19 - TGTGCCAGTAGTTCCCTCGTCAGGCCCACTGAAGCTTTCTTT CASSSLVRPTEAFF
- TRBJ2-7 TRBV19 TRBD1 TGTGCCAGTAGTAAATCCGGGACAGGGTCCTACGAGCAGTACTTC CASSKSGTGSYEQYF
once TRBJ2-7 TRBV7-9 - TGTGCCAGCAGCTTAGGCGAGGACAACTCCTACGAGCAGTACTTC CASSLGEDNSYEQYF
- TRBJ2-5 TRBV7-9 - TGTGCCAGCAGTCGAGTCGCAGAGACCCAGTACTTC CASSRVAETQYF
- TRBJ2-1 TRBV7-8 TRBD2 TGTGCCAGCAGACTCAGGCGGGGGGGCGGCAATGAGCAGTTCTTC CASRLRRGGGNEQFF
- TRBJ2-7 TRBV5-8 TRBD1 TGTGCCAGCAGCCCGAGGACAGGGGGGACCTACGAGCAGTACTTC CASSPRTGGTYEQYF
once TRBJ1-1 TRBV7-9 TRBD1 TGTGCCAGCAGCCAATCAGGGCAGGGGGACTGGGCCACTGAAGCTTTCTTT CASSQSGQGDWATEAFF
- TRBJ1-5 TRBV6-1 TRBD1 TGTGCCAGCAGTGGATCGGGACAGCACAATCAGCCCCAGCATTTT CASSGSGQHNQPQHF
- TRBJ1-1 TRBV5-1 - TGCGCCAGCAGCTTGCAGGTCGGAGGCACTGAAGCTTTCTTT CASSLQVGGTEAFF
- TRBJ2-1 TRBV15 TRBD1 TGTGCCACCAGCAGAGGACAGGGGGCCTACAATGAGCAGTTCTTC CATSRGQGAYNEQFF
- TRBJ1-1 TRBV12-5 - TGTGCTAGTGGTTTGGTACAAACCTTGTCAGGTGAAGCTTTCTTT CASGLVQTLSGEAFF
- TRBJ1-3 TRBV12-5 - TGTGCTAGTGCTTCGGGGGTCGGAAACACCATATATTTT CASASGVGNTIYF
few TRBJ2-7 TRBV7-2 TRBD1 TGTGCCAGCACCTGGACAGGGGGGTACGAGCAGTACTTC CASTWTGGYEQYF
few TRBJ1-5 TRBV27 TRBD1 TGTGCCAGCAGTCGCCGACAGGGTTTTCAGCCCCAGCATTTT CASSRRQGFQPQHF
few TRBJ2-7 TRBV5-1 - TGCGCCAGCAGCTTGCACAGGGAAGGCGAGCAGTACTTC CASSLHREGEQYF
- TRBJ1-1 TRBV7-8 - TGTGCCAGCAGCCAGAAGCAGGGGACCCTTTATCTTGAAGCTTTCTTT CASSQKQGTLYLEAFF
- TRBJ2-5 TRBV5-1 - TGCGCCAGCAGCTTGATGTCCCAGGGAACTTCCCGCCAAGAGACCCAGTACTTC CASSLMSQGTSRQETQYF
- TRBJ2-3 TRBV18 TRBD2 TGTGCCAGCGGGAGGGGAGAAGATACGCAGTATTTT CASGRGEDTQYF
- TRBJ1-2 TRBV18 - TGTGCCAGCTCACTTTTAGACAGGTCCTATGGCTACACCTTC CASSLLDRSYGYTF
- TRBJ2-7 TRBV7-9 - TGTGCCAGCAGCTCCACAGGGGAGGCGGGCTCCTACGAGCAGTACTTC CASSSTGEAGSYEQYF
- TRBJ1-5 TRBV7-2 - TGTGCCAGCAGTGAGAGGAGGGATCAGCCCCAGCATTTT CASSERRDQPQHF
- TRBJ1-2 TRBV5-1 - TGCGCCAGCAGCTTGGAACGACGAGCGGGGGCTAATAACTATGGCTACACCTTC CASSLERRAGANNYGYTF
- TRBJ2-3 TRBV27 - TGTGCCAGCAGTTTATTAAACACAGATACGCAGTATTTT CASSLLNTDTQYF
- TRBJ2-1 TRBV19 - TGTGCCAGTAGTATAGTCGATGGAGCCCGCTACAATGAGCAGTTCTTC CASSIVDGARYNEQFF
- TRBJ2-7 TRBV6-5 TRBD2 TGTGCCAGCAGTTACTCGGGGGGAGGGAGCGACGAGCAGTACTTC CASSYSGGGSDEQYF
once TRBJ2-3 TRBV30 TRBD2 TGTGCCTGGACACAGACTAGCGAAAGCACAGATACGCAGTATTTT CAWTQTSESTDTQYF
- TRBJ2-2 TRBV10-3 TRBD1 TGTGCCATCAAGACCAGGGACAGGGAAAACACCGGGGAGCTGTTTTTT CAIKTRDRENTGELFF
- TRBJ1-2 TRBV11-2 - TGTGCCAGCAGCACCACCCGGGGAGGGGGGGACTACTATGGCTACACCTTC CASSTTRGGGDYYGYTF
- TRBJ2-6 TRBV5-6 - TGTGCCAGCAGCCCTCTTGGTGGAGGAGGGTCTGGGGCCAACGTCCTGACTTTC CASSPLGGGGSGANVLTF
- TRBJ2-1 TRBV6-5 TRBD2 TGTGCCAGCAGTTACCGGCGGGAGGTCGGCAATGAGCAGTTCTTC CASSYRREVGNEQFF
- TRBJ2-5 TRBV5-4 TRBD1 TGTGCCAGCAGGCGGACAGGTGAGGGGACCCAGTACTTC CASRRTGEGTQYF
few TRBJ2-7 TRBV5-1 TRBD1 TGCGCCAGCAGCTTGGGGGACAGCTCCTACGAGCAGTACTTC CASSLGDSSYEQYF
- TRBJ1-2 TRBV6-1 - TGTGCCAGCAGGGAGGGTTTAGGAACAGCCTATGGCTACACCTTC CASREGLGTAYGYTF
- TRBJ1-3 TRBV6-5 TRBD1 TGTGCCAGCAGGAGCAGGGGGCGATCTGGAAACACCATATATTTT CASRSRGRSGNTIYF
- TRBJ1-1 TRBV27 TRBD1 TGTGCCAGCAGGTACCACGGGACAGGGCTAAGATTGAACACTGAAGCTTTCTTT CASRYHGTGLRLNTEAFF
- TRBJ1-1 TRBV11-3 TRBD1 TGTGCCAGCAGCTTGGGACAGGAGAACACTGAAGCTTTCTTT CASSLGQENTEAFF
- TRBJ2-5 TRBV7-2 TRBD2 TGTGCCAGCAGCCACAATAGCGGGAGGGCCGGGGGGACCCAGTACTTC CASSHNSGRAGGTQYF
- TRBJ2-7 TRBV2 TRBD2 TGTGCCAGCAGTGGGGGACTAGCGCACTACGAGCAGTACTTC CASSGGLAHYEQYF
- TRBJ2-7 TRBV7-3 TRBD2 TGTGCCAGCAGCTTAACGGCTACCGGCGGGGGCTCCTACGAGCAGTACTTC CASSLTATGGGSYEQYF
- TRBJ2-1 TRBV28 TRBD1 TGTGCCAGCAGGGCCGACGAAGAGACAGGGCGTGAGCAGTTCTTC CASRADEETGREQFF
- TRBJ2-1 TRBV7-3 - TGTGCCAGCAGCCCGACTAGGTCCTACAATGAGCAGTTCTTC CASSPTRSYNEQFF
- TRBJ1-1 TRBV7-9 TRBD1 TGTGCCAGCAGCCAATCACGGGACAGTCAAGCTTTCTTT CASSQSRDSQAFF
few TRBJ1-2 TRBV5-1 - TGCGCCAGCTCGTCCCCTGACTTCTATGGCTACACCTTC CASSSPDFYGYTF
- TRBJ2-1 TRBV11-2 - TGTGCCAGCAGCTTAGACTCCCTCCCCTACAATGAGCAGTTCTTC CASSLDSLPYNEQFF
- TRBJ2-5 TRBV10-3 TRBD1 TGTGCCATCAGTGTTAGACAGGGGCTTGGGGAGACCCAGTACTTC CAISVRQGLGETQYF
few TRBJ2-1 TRBV5-4 TRBD2 TGTGCCAGCAGCTTGGGACTAGCGGGAGCGTACTTCCATGAGCAGTTCTTC CASSLGLAGAYFHEQFF
- TRBJ1-4 TRBV7-8 - TGTGCCAGCACCCCCGGGGGGTACTATGAAAAACTGTTTTTT CASTPGGYYEKLFF
- TRBJ2-7 TRBV5-4 TRBD2 TGTGCCAGCAGCTTGGAGGCGGGAGGGCCGGGCGAGCAGTACTTC CASSLEAGGPGEQYF